The T cell receptor beta chain under discussion was sequenced for a study of T cell repertoires in cytomegalovirus infection. About the study: Based on public TCR beta signatures, there were indications of CMV infection and of a matching HLA type.

V lost 1 base and J lost 11, with 11 bases in between. The CDR3 covers 12 residues. Germline CDR1 reads SGHTA; CDR2 reads FQGTGA. TCRdb redid the calling of the reads with MiXCR, one entry per CDR3 protein. The repertoire has about 530,000 distinct CDR3 sequences, around a quarter of them found once; the top ten carry less than 15%. This clonotype has only a few counts. The antigen remains unidentified. General study results and limits: Of the TCR beta families, the public ones yielded a cumulative frequency that identified carriers of CMV plus the relevant HLA. HLA-C-restricted CMV clonotypes gave the most frequent clonotype in two of eight donors.

The gene calls are TRBV7-3 and TRBJ1-1, with no clear D. The clonotype originates from a human donor in good health (CMV status not recorded). Some clones in this sample may be carry-over from other donors' samples. Sequences were obtained from PBMCs. CDR3 in DNA: TGTGCCAGCAGCTTAAACCTAGCGGGTGCTTTCTTT. Encoded protein: CASSLNLAGAFF.